The 32 T cell receptor beta chains below all came from one sample that was sequenced in a study of blood T cell repertoires in COVID-19. TCRdb's table, derived via immunoSEQ multiplex PCR, lists solely in-frame clones and lacks some. Among fewer than 100,000 clones listed, roughly 91% were seen once. The sequencing sample was made of peripheral blood. These receptors originate from a woman between 45 and 65 years old in a cohort sampled during active COVID-19.

This clone was picked up one time. This chain connects TRBV3-1 (or the pseudogene TRBV3-2) to TRBJ2-2; 7 positions match TRBD2. The V and J ends lost 3 bases and 6 bases, in that order; junction bases with no gene match: 13. Germline V gene data show CDR1 as LGHDT and CDR2 as YNNKEL (reference sequence). The CDR3 runs to 17 residues. DNA for the CDR3: TGTGCCAGCAGCCAGACTTCGAGACTAGCAGACCCCGGGGAGCTGTTTTTT. Translating gives CASSQTSRLADPGELFF.

The genes are TRBV27 and TRBJ1-3; 10 positions match TRBD1. This CDR3 spans 14 amino acids. Trimming cost V 6 bases and J 1 base; bases outside gene matches: 0. Looked up from germline, CDR1 is MNHEY and CDR2 is SMNVEV (reference sequence). CDR3 DNA sequence: TGTGCCAGCAGGGACAGGGGGTCTGGAAACACCATATATTTT. Translation: CASRDRGSGNTIYF.

This clone was found a few times. V is TRBV19 and J is TRBJ2-7; 8 positions agree with TRBD2. This CDR3 has 17 amino acids. V dropped 6 bases and J dropped 2; count of bases not matched to a gene: 15. Germline loops: CDR1 LNHDA, CDR2 SQIVND (reference sequence). In nucleotides, the CDR3 is TGTGCCAGTAGGATGAGAGGGCGGCGGGGGGAAACCTACGAGCAGTACTTC. Amino acid sequence: CASRMRGRRGETYEQYF. Filled out from reference TRBV19 and TRBJ2-7, the complete variable domain reads DGGITQSPKYLFRKEGQNVTLSCEQNLNHDAMYWYRQDPGQGLRLIYYSQIVNDFQKGDIAEGYSVSREKKESFPLTVTSAQKNPTAFYLCASRMRGRRGETYEQYFGPGTRLTVT.

The chain links TRBV5-6 to TRBJ2-1; 8 nucleotides agree with TRBD2. The CDR3 totals 16 residues. Looked up from germline, CDR1 is SGHDT and CDR2 is YYEEEE. V gave up 3 bases and J gave up 9 bases; unmatched junction bases: 14. The DNA for the CDR3 is TGTGCCAGCAGCTCAACCGGGACTAGGGGGTCCAGTGAGCAGTTCTTC. It encodes CASSSTGTRGSSEQFF.

The chain has TRBV4-1 and TRBJ1-5, with D possibly being TRBD1 (5 bases). V was shortened by 0 bases and J by 2 bases, with 11 bases between the two germline ends. This CDR3 is built from 16 residues. Germline CDR1 and CDR2: MGHRA and YSYEKL. In DNA form, the CDR3 reads TGCGCCAGCAGCCAAGATCAGGGTGGGGGCAATCAGCCCCAGCATTTT. Protein sequence: CASSQDQGGGNQPQHF.

The CDR3 is CASSSWTSGDGELFF. The DNA for the CDR3 is TGTGCCAGCAGCTCTTGGACTAGCGGGGACGGGGAGCTGTTTTTT. V usage is TRBV7-8 and J usage is TRBJ2-2; TRBD2 matches 12 bases. With V trimmed by 4 bases and J by 7 bases, 4 bases remained unmatched. Looked up from germline, CDR1 is SGHVS and CDR2 is FQNEAQ. The CDR3 covers 15 residues.

This chain joins TRBV2 and TRBJ1-1, with 7 bases lining up with TRBD1. The CDR3 is made up of 14 amino acids. V lost 7 bases to trimming and J lost 1 base; unmatched junction nucleotides: 6. Germline lookup yields CDR1 SNHLY and CDR2 FYNNEI. Here the CDR3 reads CASIPGTENTEAFF. The CDR3 DNA reads TGTGCCAGCATTCCCGGGACAGAGAACACTGAAGCTTTCTTT.

The chain carries TRBV5-1 and TRBJ2-1; possible D gene TRBD2, 6 bases. V was trimmed by 0 bases and J by 1 base, leaving 11 bases between them. The CDR3 has 16 amino acids. From germline, CDR1 is SGHRS and CDR2 YFSETQ. For the CDR3, the DNA is TGCGCCAGCAGCTTGGGGGCGGGGTATTCCTACAATGAGCAGTTCTTC. Translation: CASSLGAGYSYNEQFF.

The chain has TRBV5-4 and TRBJ2-7; 8 nucleotides line up with TRBD2. Germline loops: CDR1 SGHNT, CDR2 YYREEE (reference sequence). V lost 4 bases and J lost 3; bases outside the gene matches: 3. The CDR3 length is 13 residues. CDR3 DNA sequence: TGTGCCAGCAGCCAAGGGACTAGCTACGAGCAGTACTTC. Its protein is CASSQGTSYEQYF.

The rearrangement joins TRBV5-1 to TRBJ1-1; 12 nucleotides align to TRBD1. CDR3 size: 16 residues. V shed 6 bases and J 3 bases; nucleotides not matched to a gene: 9. Germline lookup yields CDR1 SGHRS and CDR2 YFSETQ. The CDR3 DNA sequence: TGCGCCAGCACTCCCGGGACAGGGGGCTGGTACACTGAAGCTTTCTTT. Its protein product is CASTPGTGGWYTEAFF.

The V and J genes are TRBV6-4 and TRBJ2-2, with D possibly matching TRBD1 (6 bases). CDR1 and CDR2 from the germline V gene are MRHNA and SNTAGT. The CDR3 has 16 amino acids. V was cut by 4 bases and J by 4 bases, with 16 bases left in between. DNA for the CDR3: TGTGCCAGCAGTGCCCAGGGGCTATCGGGCACCGGGGAGCTGTTTTTT. Amino acid sequence: CASSAQGLSGTGELFF.

J is TRBJ2-5 and V is TRBV7-2; 13 nucleotides line up with TRBD2. V trimming: 5 bases; J trimming: 5 bases; junction bases outside the gene matches: 8. Germline lookup yields CDR1 SGHTA and CDR2 FQGNSA. The CDR3 runs 16 residues. The CDR3: CASSLTSGGGQETQYF. The CDR3 nucleotides read TGTGCCAGCAGCCTCACTAGCGGGGGGGGACAGGAGACCCAGTACTTC.

This clone was observed a single time. CDR3 loop: CASSLRGSGLAGVSYEQYF. CDR3 bases: TGCGCCAGCAGCTTGCGGGGGAGCGGACTAGCGGGAGTGTCCTACGAGCAGTACTTC. The rearrangement joins TRBV5-1 to TRBJ2-7; 13 nucleotides line up with TRBD2. Germline CDR1 is SGHRS and CDR2 is YFSETQ. V was clipped by 1 base and J by 1 base; unmatched bases: 11. The CDR3 totals 19 residues.

V usage is TRBV5-6 and J usage is TRBJ1-2, with no clear D. Germline V gives CDR1 SGHDT, CDR2 YYEEEE. This CDR3 is built from 14 residues. The germline V and J ends were trimmed by 5 bases and 6 bases, with 17 bases remaining between them. The CDR3 protein is CASSLGAAGHGYTF. Here the CDR3 DNA reads TGTGCCAGCAGTTTAGGAGCGGCTGGCCATGGCTACACCTTC.

The rearrangement joins TRBV6-7 to TRBJ2-1, with 7 bases that match TRBD2. TRBV6-7 carries the ORF label, with uncertain function. This CDR3 contains 19 residues. Unmatched junction bases numbered 16, after V lost 2 bases and J lost 3 bases. The CDR3 spells CASSYNQRDSEIHYNEQFF. As DNA, the CDR3 is TGTGCCAGCAGTTACAACCAGCGGGACTCCGAAATCCACTACAATGAGCAGTTCTTC.

The rearrangement uses TRBV6-5 and TRBJ2-7; the D is unclear. V lost 6 bases and J 0 bases, leaving 12 bases between the germline ends. The CDR3 is made up of 14 amino acids. Per germline, CDR1 MNHEY and CDR2 SVGAGI. CDR3 nucleotides: TGTGCCAGCAGGCCTCCGGGTCGCTCCTACGAGCAGTACTTC. It specifies CASRPPGRSYEQYF.

This rearrangement joins TRBV9 to TRBJ1-2; TRBD1 matches at 7 bases. Germline loops: CDR1 SGDLS, CDR2 YYNGEE. The V gene end was trimmed by 4 bases and the J gene end by 7 bases; junction bases not matched to a gene: 10. The CDR3 is made up of 14 amino acids. The CDR3 sequence: CASSTQTGKGGYTF. The CDR3 DNA reads TGTGCCAGCAGCACCCAGACAGGGAAGGGTGGCTACACCTTC.

This sequence joins TRBV2 and TRBJ1-1; maybe TRBD1 (5 bases). Trimming left V 8 bases short and J 1 base short, with 11 bases between. CDR3 length: 13 amino acids. CDR1 is SNHLY and CDR2 is FYNNEI in the germline V gene. The CDR3 loop is CASGPDRNTEAFF. For the CDR3, the DNA is TGTGCCAGCGGCCCTGACAGGAACACTGAAGCTTTCTTT. Drawing the rest from reference TRBV2 and TRBJ1-1, the complete variable domain is EPEVTQTPSHQVTQMGQEVILRCVPISNHLYFYWYRQILGQKVEFLVSFYNNEISEKSEIFDDQFSVERPDGSNFTLKIRSTKLEDSAMYFCASGPDRNTEAFFGQGTRLTVV.

The genes are TRBV10-3 and TRBJ2-2, with 10 bases fitting TRBD1. V was pared by 10 bases and J by 4 bases, with 6 bases of the junction left unmatched. CDR3 length equals 14 residues. The germline CDR1 and CDR2 sequences are ENHRY and SYGVKD. The CDR3 nucleotides are TGTGCCACAGGGACAGGGGCCAGCACCGGGGAGCTGTTTTTT. Amino acids: CATGTGASTGELFF.

The rearrangement links TRBV28 to TRBJ2-7; tentatively, D is TRBD1 (5 bases). CDR3 length equals 15 residues. Germline CDR1 is MDHEN and CDR2 is SYDVKM. Trimming stripped 3 bases from V and 4 bases from J, with 16 bases between. CDR3 sequence: CASSFRSQVEYEQYF. The CDR3 DNA sequence: TGTGCCAGCAGTTTCCGGTCACAGGTGGAATACGAGCAGTACTTC.

The V and J genes are TRBV5-1 and TRBJ1-2, with D possibly matching TRBD1 (6 bases). The CDR3 length is 14 residues. The V gene's germline CDR1 is SGHRS and CDR2 YFSETQ. The ends were cut back, 3 bases at V and 2 bases at J, with 11 bases in the middle. The CDR3 DNA follows: TGCGCCAGCAGCTCCCCTGGACAGAACTATGGCTACACCTTC. Protein: CASSSPGQNYGYTF.

This clone was seen once. The chain is built from TRBV15 and TRBJ1-2, with TRBD1 matching over 8 bases. CDR3 size: 15 residues. V shed 5 bases, J shed 0 bases, and the junction held 5 bases outside the gene matches. Germline loops: CDR1 LNHNV, CDR2 YYDKDF (reference sequence). The CDR3 sequence: CATSPDRGPNYGYTF. The CDR3 region has the DNA TGTGCCACCAGCCCCGACAGGGGACCTAACTATGGCTACACCTTC.

This chain connects TRBV25-1 to TRBJ1-6; a weak D match, TRBD1 (6 bases). This CDR3 has 17 residues. CDR1 MGHDK and CDR2 SYGVNS come from the germline V gene. With 4 bases removed from V and 0 bases from J, the gap between germline ends came to 13 bases. The CDR3 bases are TGTGCCAGCAGTGGGGACACCAGGAGCTCCTATAATTCACCCCTCCACTTT. It specifies CASSGDTRSSYNSPLHF.

The J gene is TRBJ2-3, the V gene TRBV28; 12 bases fit TRBD2. Germline trimming cut 3 bases from V and 6 bases from J; bases unmatched to any gene: 7. The CDR3 extends over 16 amino acids. Germline assignment: CDR1 MDHEN and CDR2 SYDVKM. The CDR3 DNA reads TGTGCCAGCAGTTTGGGTGGACTAGCGGGAACCGATACGCAGTATTTT. Translating it yields CASSLGGLAGTDTQYF. Combining the CDR3 with reference TRBV28 and TRBJ2-3 gives the whole variable domain DVKVTQSSRYLVKRTGEKVFLECVQDMDHENMFWYRQDPGLGLRLIYFSYDVKMKEKGDIPEGYSVSREKKERFSLILESASTNQTSMYLCASSLGGLAGTDTQYFGPGTRLTVL.

The CDR3 nucleotides read TGTGCCAGCAGCGTCGAGAGTGCCGAGGGAGAGACCCAGTACTTC. Encoded protein: CASSVESAEGETQYF. The V gene is TRBV2, the J gene TRBJ2-5; tentative D call: TRBD2 (5 bases). Trimming removed 6 bases from V and 4 bases from J, with 18 bases in between. Germline values: CDR1 SNHLY, CDR2 FYNNEI. CDR3 length: 15 amino acids. The full variable domain, in which reference TRBV2 and TRBJ2-5 provide the parts outside the CDR3, is EPEVTQTPSHQVTQMGQEVILRCVPISNHLYFYWYRQILGQKVEFLVSFYNNEISEKSEIFDDQFSVERPDGSNFTLKIRSTKLEDSAMYFCASSVESAEGETQYFGPGTRLLVL.

The chain combines TRBV19 with TRBJ1-1; a weak D match, TRBD1 (5 bases). The CDR3 runs to 15 residues. In germline, CDR1 is LNHDA, CDR2 SQIVND (reference sequence). Deletions cut 6 bases from V and 1 base from J, with 15 bases between. The CDR3: CASRRGRGPNTEAFF. The CDR3 nucleotides read TGTGCCAGTAGACGGGGGAGGGGCCCGAACACTGAAGCTTTCTTT.

The rearrangement uses TRBV7-6 and TRBJ1-4; 9 bases agree with TRBD1. The CDR3 length is 14 residues. Per germline, CDR1 SGHVS and CDR2 FNYEAQ. V shed 5 bases, J shed 8 bases, and the junction held 6 bases outside the gene matches. For the CDR3, the DNA is TGTGCCAGCAGCCCGGGACAGGGTGGGGAAAAACTGTTTTTT. Translation gives CASSPGQGGEKLFF.

The rearrangement joins TRBV4-1 to TRBJ2-7; D perhaps matches TRBD1 (6 bases). This CDR3 region has 13 residues. Germline CDR1 reads MGHRA; CDR2 reads YSYEKL. The germline V and J ends were trimmed by 1 base and 3 bases, with 7 bases remaining between them. The CDR3 region is CASSQAGVYEQYF. The DNA of the CDR3 is TGCGCCAGCAGCCAAGCAGGGGTCTACGAGCAGTACTTC.

V is TRBV19 and J is TRBJ1-3; D call uncertain. The CDR3 is 12 residues long. With 5 bases removed from V and 4 bases from J, the gap between germline ends came to 6 bases. Per the germline V gene, CDR1 is LNHDA and CDR2 is SQIVND (reference sequence). The CDR3: CASSETGNTIYF. In DNA form, the CDR3 reads TGTGCCAGTAGTGAGACAGGAAACACCATATATTTT.

The rearrangement uses TRBV7-9 and TRBJ2-3; D is perhaps TRBD1 (6 bases). Between the trimmed V and J ends, which lost 1 base and 2 bases, there was a span of 16 bases. Looked up from germline, CDR1 is SEHNR and CDR2 is FQNEAQ (reference sequence). The CDR3 length is 17 residues. This chain's CDR3 is CASSLGGWGHLTDTQYF. CDR3 coding DNA: TGTGCCAGCAGCTTAGGAGGGTGGGGGCACCTCACAGATACGCAGTATTTT.

This clone was found once. The chain employs TRBV5-6 and TRBJ1-1, with TRBD1 as a possible D gene (5 bases). Germline CDR1 SGHDT, CDR2 YYEEEE. CDR3 size: 14 residues. Trimming shortened V by 5 bases and J by 0 bases, and 11 bases separated the two germline ends. In DNA form, the CDR3 reads TGTGCCAGCAGACGACAGTTACTGAACACTGAAGCTTTCTTT. Its translation: CASRRQLLNTEAFF.

This rearrangement joins TRBV11-3 to TRBJ2-1, with D hard to call. Germline V CDR1 and CDR2: SGHNT, YENEEA. This CDR3 contains 12 residues. Between the trimmed V and J ends, which lost 5 bases and 11 bases, there was a span of 13 bases. The CDR3: CASSLPSTKQFF. CDR3 DNA sequence: TGTGCCAGCAGCCTGCCGTCGACAAAGCAGTTCTTC.